The clone carrying this T cell receptor (beta chain) was recorded at least ten times. Its cognate antigen is unknown. Genomic DNA was employed as the template in profiling TCR beta VDJ and CDR3. One entry per CDR3 protein results from TCRdb running MiXCR on the reads. The repertoire holds about 58,000 distinct CDR3 sequences, with approximately 50% as singletons. Unmatched junction bases numbered 12, after V lost 5 bases and J lost 6 bases. Germline CDR1 reads SEHNR; CDR2 reads FQNEAQ (reference sequence). CDR3 length: 15 residues. The data belong to a study of CD8+CD57+ T cells in acquired aplastic anemia. Study-level results: Patients and controls were not found to differ significantly in CD8+ Simpson's diversity.

Patients selected for sequencing had displayed CD8+CD57+ cell expansion by flow cytometry. Sequenced material: sorted CD4+, CD8+, or CD8+CD57+ T cells (not recorded which) from PBMCs. This receptor was identified in a human donor with aplastic anemia. The gene calls are TRBV7-9 and TRBJ1-2; TRBD1 agrees at 7 bases. The CDR3 protein is CASSRAPRGFDGYTF. CDR3 nucleotides: TGTGCCAGCAGCCGCGCCCCCAGGGGGTTCGATGGCTACACCTTC. Drawing the rest from reference TRBV7-9 and TRBJ1-2, the complete variable domain is DTGVSQNPRHKITKRGQNVTFRCDPISEHNRLYWYRQTLGQGPEFLTYFQNEAQLEKSRLLSDRFSAERPKGSFSTLEIQRTEQGDSAMYLCASSRAPRGFDGYTFGSGTRLTVV.